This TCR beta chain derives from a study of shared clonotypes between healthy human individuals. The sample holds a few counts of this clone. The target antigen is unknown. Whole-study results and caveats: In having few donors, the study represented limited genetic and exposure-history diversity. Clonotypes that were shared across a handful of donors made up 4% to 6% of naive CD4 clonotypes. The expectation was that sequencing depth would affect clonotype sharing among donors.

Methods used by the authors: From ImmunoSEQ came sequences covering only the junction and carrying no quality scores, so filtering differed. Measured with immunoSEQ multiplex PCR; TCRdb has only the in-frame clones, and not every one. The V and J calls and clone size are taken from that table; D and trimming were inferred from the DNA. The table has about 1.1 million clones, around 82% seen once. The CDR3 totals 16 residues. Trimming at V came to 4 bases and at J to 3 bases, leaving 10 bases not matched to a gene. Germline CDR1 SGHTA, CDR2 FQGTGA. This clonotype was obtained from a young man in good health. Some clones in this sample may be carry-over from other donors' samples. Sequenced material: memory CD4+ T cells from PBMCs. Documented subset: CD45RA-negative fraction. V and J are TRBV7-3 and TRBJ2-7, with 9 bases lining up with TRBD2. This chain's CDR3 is CASSSRHSGGLYEQYF. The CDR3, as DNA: TGTGCCAGCAGCTCCCGGCATAGCGGGGGACTCTACGAGCAGTACTTC.